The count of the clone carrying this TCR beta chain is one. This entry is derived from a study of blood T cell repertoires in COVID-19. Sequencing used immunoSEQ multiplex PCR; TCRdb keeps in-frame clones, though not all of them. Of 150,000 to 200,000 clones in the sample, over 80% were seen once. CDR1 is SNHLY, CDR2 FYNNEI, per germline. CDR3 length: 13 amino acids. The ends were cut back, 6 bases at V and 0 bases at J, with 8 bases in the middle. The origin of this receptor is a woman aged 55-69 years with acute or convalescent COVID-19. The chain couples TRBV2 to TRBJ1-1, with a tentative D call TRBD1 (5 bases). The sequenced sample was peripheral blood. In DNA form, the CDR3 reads TGTGCCAGCAGCGGGGGGGTGAACACTGAAGCTTTCTTT. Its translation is CASSGGVNTEAFF.